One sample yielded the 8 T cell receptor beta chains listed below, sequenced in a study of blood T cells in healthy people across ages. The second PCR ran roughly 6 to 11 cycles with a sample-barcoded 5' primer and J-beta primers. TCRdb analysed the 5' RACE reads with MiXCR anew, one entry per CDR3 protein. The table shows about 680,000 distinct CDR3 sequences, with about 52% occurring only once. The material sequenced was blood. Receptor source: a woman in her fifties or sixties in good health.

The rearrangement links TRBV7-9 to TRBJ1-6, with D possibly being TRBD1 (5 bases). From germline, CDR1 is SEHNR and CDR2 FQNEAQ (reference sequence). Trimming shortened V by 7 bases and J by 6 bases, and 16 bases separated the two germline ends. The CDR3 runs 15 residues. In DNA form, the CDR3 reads TGTGCCAGCACCTTTACCGGGACTCCTAATTCACCCCTCCACTTT. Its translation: CASTFTGTPNSPLHF.

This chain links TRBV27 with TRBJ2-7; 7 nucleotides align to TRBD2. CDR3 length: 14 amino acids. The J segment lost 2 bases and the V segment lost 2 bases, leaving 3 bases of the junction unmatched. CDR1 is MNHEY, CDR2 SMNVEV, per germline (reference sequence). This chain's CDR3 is CASSLKGLAYEQYF. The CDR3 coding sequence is TGTGCCAGCAGTTTAAAAGGACTAGCCTACGAGCAGTACTTC.

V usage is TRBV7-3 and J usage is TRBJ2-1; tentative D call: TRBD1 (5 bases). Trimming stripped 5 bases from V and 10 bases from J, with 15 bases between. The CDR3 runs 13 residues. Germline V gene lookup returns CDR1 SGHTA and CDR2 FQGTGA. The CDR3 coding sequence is TGTGCCAGCAGCATCAGGGCAACGAGGGAGCAGTTCTTC. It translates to CASSIRATREQFF.

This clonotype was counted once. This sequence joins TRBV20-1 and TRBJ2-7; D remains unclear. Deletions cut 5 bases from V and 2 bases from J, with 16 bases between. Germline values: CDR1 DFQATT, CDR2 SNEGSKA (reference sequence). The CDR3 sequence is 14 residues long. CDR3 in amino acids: CSASKSADTYEQYF. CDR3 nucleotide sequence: TGCAGTGCTTCCAAATCGGCGGATACCTACGAGCAGTACTTC.

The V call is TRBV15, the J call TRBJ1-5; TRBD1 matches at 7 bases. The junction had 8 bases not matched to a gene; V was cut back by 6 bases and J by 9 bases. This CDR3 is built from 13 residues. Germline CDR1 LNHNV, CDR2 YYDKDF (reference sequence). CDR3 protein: CATSVDRSRPQHF. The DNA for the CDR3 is TGTGCCACCAGTGTGGACAGGTCTCGGCCCCAGCATTTT.

CDR3 DNA sequence: TGTGCCAGCAGCCAGCAAGCGGGACCGACCGCCTATGGCTACACCTTC. Translating it yields CASSQQAGPTAYGYTF. The genes are TRBV4-2 and TRBJ1-2, with D possibly being TRBD1 (5 bases). Trimming cost V 3 bases and J 4 bases, with 18 bases left between them. This CDR3 has 16 residues. Germline CDR1 is LGHNA and CDR2 is YNFKEQ.

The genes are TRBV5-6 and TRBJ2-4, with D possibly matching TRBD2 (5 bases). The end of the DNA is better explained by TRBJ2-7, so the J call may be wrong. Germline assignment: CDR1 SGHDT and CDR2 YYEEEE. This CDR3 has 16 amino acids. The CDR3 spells CASSLGNGGGGYEQYF. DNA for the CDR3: TGTGCCAGCAGCTTGGGAAACGGAGGAGGAGGCTACGAGCAGTACTTC.

CDR3 DNA sequence: TGCAGTGCTAGAGATCCCAGGGACTCCTACGAGCAGTACTTC. It specifies CSARDPRDSYEQYF. V and J are TRBV20-1 and TRBJ2-7; the D gene is possibly TRBD1 (5 bases). Germline CDR1 and CDR2: DFQATT and SNEGSKA (reference sequence). The CDR3 runs 14 residues. V lost 0 bases, J lost 0 bases, and 9 bases lay in between.